Presented here are 20 T cell receptor beta chains from one specimen sequenced in a study of response to subunit inactivated influenza vaccine. TCRdb called the RT-PCR reads again in MiXCR, with one record for every CDR3 protein. The data contain a few hundred thousand distinct CDR3 sequences, around a fifth of them singletons. The sequencing here drew on PBMCs from blood, taken about 19 months after vaccination. These receptors were taken from a man between 50 and 69 years old who received an inactivated influenza vaccine.

This clonotype occurred many times. V usage is TRBV12-3 or TRBV12-4 and J usage is TRBJ1-6; weak D call: TRBD1 (6 bases). Trimming took off 1 base at V and 7 bases at J, with 11 bases between the two ends. The CDR3 extends over 15 amino acids. DNA of the CDR3: TGTGCCAGCAGTTTAGGTGGGGGGACAAATTCACCCCTCCACTTT. Residues: CASSLGGGTNSPLHF.

The gene calls are TRBV5-1 and TRBJ1-6; TRBD1 matches 10 bases. The CDR3 runs 15 residues. The J segment lost 9 bases and the V segment lost 4 bases, leaving 7 bases of the junction unmatched. Germline V gives CDR1 SGHRS, CDR2 YFSETQ. CDR3 sequence: CASSPDRGRGSPLHF. The CDR3, as DNA: TGCGCCAGCAGCCCAGACAGGGGGCGCGGTTCACCCCTCCACTTT.

This clonotype appeared a few times. The chain recombines TRBV12-3 or TRBV12-4 with TRBJ2-3; 9 nucleotides line up with TRBD2. This CDR3 comprises 15 residues. V lost 3 bases and J lost 2; bases outside the gene matches: 3. CDR3 sequence reads: CASSFSSGNTDTQYF. The CDR3 DNA follows: TGTGCCAGCAGTTTTTCTAGCGGGAACACAGATACGCAGTATTTT.

This clonotype was seen a handful of times. V usage is TRBV20-1 and J usage is TRBJ1-1, with 7 bases lining up with TRBD1. From germline, CDR1 is DFQATT and CDR2 SNEGSKA (reference sequence). This CDR3 has 12 residues. The ends lost 6 bases at V and 5 bases at J; junction bases unmatched: 6. The CDR3, as DNA: TGCAGTGCCCCCGACAGGGTTACTGAAGCTTTCTTT. As protein: CSAPDRVTEAFF.

CDR3 in amino acids: CASSYGQVDYEQYF. As DNA, the CDR3 is TGTGCCAGCAGTTACGGGCAGGTTGACTACGAGCAGTACTTC. J is TRBJ2-7 and V is TRBV6-5; D uncertain. The CDR3 runs 14 residues. V lost 2 bases to trimming and J lost 3 bases, with 11 bases between them. Germline loops: CDR1 MNHEY, CDR2 SVGAGI.

The CDR3 here is CASLPGGLAGHRGTQYF. The CDR3 DNA reads TGTGCCAGCCTCCCCGGGGGGCTAGCGGGCCACCGGGGTACGCAGTATTTT. This chain uses TRBV12-3 or TRBV12-4 with TRBJ2-3; TRBD2 aligns across 8 bases. J was trimmed by 8 bases and V by 8 bases; bases with no gene match: 21. The CDR3 is 17 amino acids.

The chain joins TRBV10-3 to TRBJ2-2, with D tentatively TRBD2 (5 bases). V was cut by 7 bases and J by 4 bases, with 10 bases left in between. Germline loops: CDR1 ENHRY, CDR2 SYGVKD. CDR3 length: 13 residues. The CDR3 is CAIMRDGTGELFF. The CDR3 DNA sequence: TGTGCCATCATGAGGGATGGCACCGGGGAGCTGTTTTTT.

The chain carries TRBV20-1 and TRBJ2-5; D is perhaps TRBD1 or TRBD2 (6 bases each). The CDR3 covers 14 residues. The germline gives CDR1 DFQATT, CDR2 SNEGSKA (reference sequence). The V end lost 5 bases, the J end lost 1 base, and 14 bases lay between the germline ends. CDR3 loop: CSAARGVLQETQYF. CDR3 DNA sequence: TGCAGTGCTGCTAGGGGGGTCCTCCAAGAGACCCAGTACTTC.

This clonotype was seen a handful of times. V and J are TRBV6-5 and TRBJ2-1; TRBD1 matches 9 bases. J was trimmed by 2 bases and V by 2 bases; bases with no gene match: 13. This CDR3 spans 19 amino acids. In germline, CDR1 is MNHEY, CDR2 SVGAGI. CDR3 amino acids: CASSYRRDRAPIPYNEQFF. The CDR3 DNA is TGTGCCAGCAGTTACAGGCGGGACAGGGCCCCTATTCCCTACAATGAGCAGTTCTTC.

In its sample, this clonotype was seen many times. The chain employs TRBV28 and TRBJ2-3; 7 bases are a match to TRBD2. The length of the CDR3 is 16 residues. Trimming cost V 4 bases and J 3 bases; bases outside gene matches: 10. Germline V lookup: CDR1 MDHEN, CDR2 SYDVKM. For the CDR3, the DNA is TGTGCCAGCAGTTCACTGAGCGGGGCGGGGACAGATACGCAGTATTTT. Its translation: CASSSLSGAGTDTQYF.

This chain uses TRBV28 with TRBJ1-4, with a tentative D call TRBD1 (6 bases). Trimming shortened V by 6 bases and J by 7 bases, and 15 bases separated the two germline ends. Germline CDR1 reads MDHEN; CDR2 reads SYDVKM. The CDR3 runs 14 residues. The CDR3 DNA is TGTGCCAGCAGCGTTGGACAGTTAAGTGAAAAACTGTTTTTT. Translated, it gives CASSVGQLSEKLFF.

The chain couples TRBV4-3 to TRBJ2-1; D unclear. The V and J ends lost 3 bases and 8 bases respectively, with 11 bases between them. Germline-derived CDR1 and CDR2 are LGHNA and YSLEER. The CDR3 extends over 13 amino acids. The CDR3 DNA sequence: TGCGCCAGCAGCCAGATGCTTAACTATGAGCAGTTCTTC. This translates into CASSQMLNYEQFF.

In this sample, this clonotype turned up many times. The V call is TRBV15, the J call TRBJ1-1; 9 bases map to TRBD1. The CDR3 spans 14 residues. With 5 bases clipped from V and 4 bases from J, the junction kept 5 bases outside the gene matches. In germline, CDR1 is LNHNV, CDR2 YYDKDF (reference sequence). CDR3 DNA: TGTGCCACCAGCCGAAGACAGGGGGGCACTGAAGCTTTCTTT. Translating it yields CATSRRQGGTEAFF.

The chain recombines TRBV7-9 with TRBJ1-5, with D maybe TRBD1 (6 bases). Looked up from germline, CDR1 is SEHNR and CDR2 is FQNEAQ (reference sequence). This CDR3 has 14 residues. V was pared by 5 bases and J by 4 bases, with 12 bases between. The CDR3 loop reads CASSPGTNNQPQHF. CDR3 DNA sequence: TGTGCCAGCAGCCCCGGGACAAATAATCAGCCCCAGCATTTT.

V usage is TRBV13 and J usage is TRBJ2-1; no reliable D call. Trimming cost V 0 bases and J 6 bases, with 6 bases left between them. From germline, CDR1 is PRHDT and CDR2 FYEKMQ (reference sequence). There are 13 residues in the CDR3. Here the CDR3 reads CASSLGEPNEQFF. In DNA form, the CDR3 reads TGTGCCAGCAGCTTAGGCGAGCCCAATGAGCAGTTCTTC.

This clonotype has ten or more counts. The junction departs from the called germline gene at one end, perhaps through a read error. The chain recombines TRBV5-1 with TRBJ1-3; D gene uncertain. Germline V gene sequence: CDR1 SGHRS, CDR2 YFSETQ. The CDR3 contains 15 residues. CDR3 nucleotides: TGTGCCAGCAGTTTAGACCGGAGCTCTGGAAACACCATATATTTT. Translation gives CASSLDRSSGNTIYF. Combining the CDR3 with reference TRBV5-1 and TRBJ1-3 gives the whole variable domain KAGVTQTPRYLIKTRGQQVTLSCSPISGHRSVSWYQQTPGQGLQFLFEYFSETQRNKGNFPGRFSGRQFSNSRSEMNVSTLELGDSALYLCASSLDRSSGNTIYFGEGSWLTVV.

A few counts support this clonotype. This chain links TRBV12-3 or TRBV12-4 with TRBJ2-2; no clear D. V was trimmed by 6 bases and J by 2 bases, leaving 10 bases between them. The length of the CDR3 is 14 residues. The CDR3 is CASSLDGNTGELFF. The CDR3 DNA reads as TGTGCCAGCAGCCTGGACGGAAACACCGGGGAGCTGTTTTTT.

V is TRBV20-1 and J is TRBJ2-1, with TRBD2 as a possible D gene (5 bases). Trimming took off 6 bases at V and 4 bases at J, with 13 bases between the two ends. This CDR3 contains 13 residues. Germline V lookup: CDR1 DFQATT, CDR2 SNEGSKA (reference sequence). Here the CDR3 reads CSASSVLYNEQFF. The CDR3 DNA follows: TGCAGTGCCAGTAGCGTACTATACAATGAGCAGTTCTTC.

This clonotype was detected once. Here the CDR3 DNA reads TGTGCCAGCTCACTGGGGACTAGCGGGATGAGTGAGCAGTACTTC. Translated, it gives CASSLGTSGMSEQYF. The chain uses TRBV18 and TRBJ2-7, with 13 bases that match TRBD2. The germline V gene has CDR1 KGHSH and CDR2 LQKENI. V lost 4 bases and J lost 7; bases outside the gene matches: 7. CDR3 length equals 15 residues.

This clonotype was found a few times. The chain employs TRBV28 and TRBJ1-2, with 9 nucleotides matching TRBD1. The CDR3 has 15 amino acids. From germline, CDR1 is MDHEN and CDR2 SYDVKM. V gave up 2 bases and J gave up 7 bases; unmatched junction bases: 8. The DNA for the CDR3 is TGTGCCAGCAGTTTACTCGTCCGGGACAGGGTTGGCTACACCTTC. Translating gives CASSLLVRDRVGYTF.